This T cell receptor (beta chain) comes out of a study of graft-versus-host responses after intestinal transplantation. The CDR3 has 13 amino acids. The V and J ends lost 2 bases and 5 bases respectively, with 6 bases between them. Germline V gene sequence: CDR1 SGHAT, CDR2 FQNNGV. Concerning this clone itself: The antigen is undetermined.

Clones were sequenced by immunoSEQ multiplex PCR, and TCRdb holds only the in-frame ones, with some missing. The sample yields 150,000 or so clones, 80% to 95% seen once. The chain recombines TRBV11-2 with TRBJ2-2, with unresolved D. The sequencing used unstimulated CD4+ T cells sorted from spleen or lymph node cells, collected before intestinal transplant. The TCR originated in a human donor who received an intestinal transplant. The chain's CDR3 is CASSLMRTGELFF. The CDR3 DNA sequence: TGTGCCAGCAGCTTAATGAGGACCGGGGAGCTGTTTTTT. Combining the CDR3 with reference TRBV11-2 and TRBJ2-2 gives the whole variable domain EAGVAQSPRYKIIEKRQSVAFWCNPISGHATLYWYQQILGQGPKLLIQFQNNGVVDDSQLPKDRFSAERLKGVDSTLKIQPAKLEDSAVYLCASSLMRTGELFFGEGSRLTVL.